A single sample is the source of the 8 T cell receptor beta chains below, sequenced in a study of blood T cell repertoires in COVID-19. Here immunoSEQ multiplex PCR was the method, and the copy in TCRdb shows in-frame clones only, minus some. Among approximately 37,000 clones listed, over 70% were seen once. The specimen was peripheral blood. The receptors derive from a human donor in a cohort sampled during active COVID-19.

There are a few counts of this clone. This sequence joins TRBV11-2 and TRBJ1-1; D call uncertain. This CDR3 contains 12 residues. V shed 2 bases and J shed 1 base, with 2 bases lying between them. Germline values: CDR1 SGHAT, CDR2 FQNNGV. CDR3 in DNA: TGTGCCAGCAGCTTACAGAACACTGAAGCTTTCTTT. Its translation: CASSLQNTEAFF.

The chain links TRBV5-5 to TRBJ1-6; 8 bases map to TRBD1. The CDR3 has 15 residues. The J segment lost 9 bases and the V segment lost 3 bases, leaving 8 bases of the junction unmatched. Germline values: CDR1 SGHKS, CDR2 YYEKEE (reference sequence). This CDR3 is CASSSDRASVSPLHF. The DNA of the CDR3 is TGTGCCAGCAGCTCGGACAGGGCCTCCGTTTCACCCCTCCACTTT.

This chain links TRBV9 with TRBJ1-6; D is unclear. V was pared by 4 bases and J by 0 bases, with 11 bases between. Germline V gives CDR1 SGDLS, CDR2 YYNGEE. The CDR3 loop spans 16 amino acids. CDR3 sequence: CASSPWASSYNSPLHF. CDR3 coding DNA: TGTGCCAGCAGCCCCTGGGCCAGCTCCTATAATTCACCCCTCCACTTT.

This clone was found a few times. The chain combines TRBV5-6 with TRBJ1-5; TRBD1 matches 8 bases. Germline V gene data show CDR1 as SGHDT and CDR2 as YYEEEE. The CDR3 is 19 amino acids. After removal of 3 bases from V and 0 bases from J, the junction contained 14 bases not matched to a gene. This CDR3 reads CASSSQGEYSSYSNQPQHF. The CDR3 region has the DNA TGTGCCAGCAGCTCACAGGGGGAGTATTCCTCTTATAGCAATCAGCCCCAGCATTTT.

The gene calls are TRBV28 and TRBJ1-5, with D possibly TRBD1 on 6 matching bases. The CDR3 spans 13 residues. Germline V gene data show CDR1 as MDHEN and CDR2 as SYDVKM. Between the trimmed V and J ends, which lost 8 bases and 7 bases, there was a span of 15 bases. The CDR3 loop reads CASRAGVWQPQHF. The DNA of the CDR3 is TGTGCCAGCCGGGCAGGGGTTTGGCAGCCCCAGCATTTT.

The chain links TRBV24-1 to TRBJ2-1; 8 bases agree with TRBD1. V gave up 4 bases and J gave up 12 bases; unmatched junction bases: 7. This CDR3 has 13 amino acids. CDR1 and CDR2 (germline): KGHDR, SFDVKD. The CDR3 reads CATSDLGQGGQFF. The CDR3 region has the DNA TGTGCCACCAGTGACTTAGGACAGGGAGGGCAGTTCTTC.

The CDR3 DNA is TGCGCCAGCAGCGTTCTCCTGGGAAACAGCGGGGGGGCCCAGTTATCCTACAATGAGCAGTTCTTC. Residues: CASSVLLGNSGGAQLSYNEQFF. The chain employs TRBV10-1 and TRBJ2-1, with TRBD2 matching over 10 bases. The V gene's germline CDR1 is WNHNN and CDR2 SYGVQD (reference sequence). This CDR3 spans 22 amino acids. V lost 6 bases, J lost 1 base, and 24 bases stayed unmatched.

This rearrangement joins TRBV7-2 to TRBJ2-1, with a possible D match to TRBD2 (5 bases). Trimming removed 7 bases from V and 6 bases from J, with 22 bases in between. CDR1 and CDR2 (germline): SGHTA, FQGNSA. This CDR3 contains 16 residues. CDR3 residues: CASKISGTEYRNEQFF. The CDR3 DNA reads as TGTGCCAGCAAGATTTCGGGAACCGAATATCGCAATGAGCAGTTCTTC.